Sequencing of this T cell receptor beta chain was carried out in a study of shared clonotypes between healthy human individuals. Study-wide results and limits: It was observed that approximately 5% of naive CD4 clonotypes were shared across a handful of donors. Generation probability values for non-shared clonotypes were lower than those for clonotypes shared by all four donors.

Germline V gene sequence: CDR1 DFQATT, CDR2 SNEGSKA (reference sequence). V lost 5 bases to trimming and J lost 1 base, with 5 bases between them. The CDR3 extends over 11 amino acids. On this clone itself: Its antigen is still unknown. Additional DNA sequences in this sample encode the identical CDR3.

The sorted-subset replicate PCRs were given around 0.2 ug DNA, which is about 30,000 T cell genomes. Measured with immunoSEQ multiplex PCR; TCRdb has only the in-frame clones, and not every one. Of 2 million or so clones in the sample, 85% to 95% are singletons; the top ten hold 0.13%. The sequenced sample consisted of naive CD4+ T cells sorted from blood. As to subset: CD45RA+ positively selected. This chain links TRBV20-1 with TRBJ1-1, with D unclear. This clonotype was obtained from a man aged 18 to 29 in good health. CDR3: CSAPRNTEAFF. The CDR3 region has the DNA TGCAGTGCTCCCCGGAACACTGAAGCTTTCTTT.